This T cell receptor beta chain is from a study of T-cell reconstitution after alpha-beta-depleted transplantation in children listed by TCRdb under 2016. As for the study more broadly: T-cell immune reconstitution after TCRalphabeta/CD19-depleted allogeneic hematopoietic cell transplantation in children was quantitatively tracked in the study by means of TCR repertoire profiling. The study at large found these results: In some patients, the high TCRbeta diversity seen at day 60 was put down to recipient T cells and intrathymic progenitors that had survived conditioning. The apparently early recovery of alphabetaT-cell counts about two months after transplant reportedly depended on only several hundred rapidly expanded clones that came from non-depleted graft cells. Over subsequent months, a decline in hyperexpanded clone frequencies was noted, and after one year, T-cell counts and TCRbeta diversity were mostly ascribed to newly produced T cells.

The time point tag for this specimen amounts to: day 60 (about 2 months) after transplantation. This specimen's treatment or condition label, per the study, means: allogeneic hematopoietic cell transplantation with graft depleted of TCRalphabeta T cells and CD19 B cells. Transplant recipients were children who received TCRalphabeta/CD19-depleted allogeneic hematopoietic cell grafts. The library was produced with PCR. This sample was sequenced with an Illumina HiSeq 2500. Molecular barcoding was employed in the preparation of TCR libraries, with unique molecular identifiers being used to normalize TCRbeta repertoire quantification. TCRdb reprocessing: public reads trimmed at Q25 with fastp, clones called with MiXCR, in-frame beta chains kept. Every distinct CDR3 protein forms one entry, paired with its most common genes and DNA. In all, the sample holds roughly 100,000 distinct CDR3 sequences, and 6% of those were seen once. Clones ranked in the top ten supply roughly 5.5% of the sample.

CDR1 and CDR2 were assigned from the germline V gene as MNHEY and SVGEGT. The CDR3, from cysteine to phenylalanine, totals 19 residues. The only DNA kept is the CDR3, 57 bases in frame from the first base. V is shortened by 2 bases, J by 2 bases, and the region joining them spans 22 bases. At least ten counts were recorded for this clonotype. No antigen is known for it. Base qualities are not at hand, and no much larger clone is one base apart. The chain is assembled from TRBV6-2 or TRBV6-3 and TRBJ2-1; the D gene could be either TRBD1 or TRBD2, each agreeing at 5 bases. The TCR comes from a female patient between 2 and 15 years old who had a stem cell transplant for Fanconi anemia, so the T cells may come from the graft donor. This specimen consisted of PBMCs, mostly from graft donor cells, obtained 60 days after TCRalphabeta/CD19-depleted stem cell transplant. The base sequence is TGTGCCAGCAGTTACGCCGGGGCGGTTGCTCACCAACCCTACAATGAGCAGTTCTTC. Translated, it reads CASSYAGAVAHQPYNEQFF.